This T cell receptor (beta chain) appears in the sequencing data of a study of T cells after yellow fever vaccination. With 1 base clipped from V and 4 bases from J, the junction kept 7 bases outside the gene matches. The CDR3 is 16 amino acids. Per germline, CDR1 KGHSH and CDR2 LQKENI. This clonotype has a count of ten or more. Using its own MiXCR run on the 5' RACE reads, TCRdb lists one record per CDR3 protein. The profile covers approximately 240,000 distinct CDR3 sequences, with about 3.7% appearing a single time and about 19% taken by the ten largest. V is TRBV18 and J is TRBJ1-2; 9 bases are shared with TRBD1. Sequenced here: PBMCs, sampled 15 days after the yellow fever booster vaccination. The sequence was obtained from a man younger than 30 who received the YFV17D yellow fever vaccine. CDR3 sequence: CASSPRDRAGLYGYTF. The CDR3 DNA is TGTGCCAGCTCACCACGGGACAGGGCGGGCCTCTATGGCTACACCTTC.